A single sample is the source of the 20 T cell receptor beta chains below, sequenced in a study of pediatric ulcerative colitis. Assay: immunoSEQ multiplex PCR; the TCRdb copy retains only in-frame clones and omits some. Of more than 45,000 clones detected, over 70% appear once; the ten largest clones hold over 1.3%. The sample comprised blood. The receptors here all came from a boy aged 5 to 17 who was a control in a study of pediatric ulcerative colitis.

The chain joins TRBV11-2 to TRBJ1-3; D is uncertain. The CDR3 length is 17 residues. Germline V gene data show CDR1 as SGHAT and CDR2 as FQNNGV. Trimming removed 0 bases at V and 0 bases at J, with 12 bases between. CDR3 sequence reads: CASSLDLVGFSGNTIYF. In DNA, the CDR3 is TGTGCCAGCAGCTTAGATCTTGTCGGCTTCTCTGGAAACACCATATATTTT.

The rearrangement links TRBV7-2 to TRBJ2-1, with D tentatively TRBD1 (5 bases). V dropped 1 base and J dropped 1 base, with 11 bases sitting between them. Germline assignment: CDR1 SGHTA and CDR2 FQGNSA. The CDR3 has 16 residues. The CDR3 DNA reads as TGTGCCAGCAGCTTAGGTCAGGGTACGTCCTACAATGAGCAGTTCTTC. Its protein product is CASSLGQGTSYNEQFF.

CDR3 region: CASSQDEEDRAAKNIQYF. In DNA, the CDR3 is TGCGCCAGCAGCCAAGATGAAGAGGACAGGGCAGCCAAAAACATTCAGTACTTC. The J gene is TRBJ2-4, the V gene TRBV4-1; 8 bases map to TRBD1. The CDR3 has 18 residues. V lost 0 bases and J lost 0; bases outside the gene matches: 7. From germline, CDR1 is MGHRA and CDR2 YSYEKL.

V usage is TRBV27 and J usage is TRBJ2-7; TRBD1 is a possible D gene (5 bases). Trimming stripped 6 bases from V and 0 bases from J, with 15 bases between. Germline V CDR1 and CDR2: MNHEY, SMNVEV (reference sequence). CDR3 length: 15 residues. The CDR3 coding sequence is TGTGCCAGCAGCATTACAGGCCTCAACTCCTACGAGCAGTACTTC. Translating it yields CASSITGLNSYEQYF.

The genes are TRBV9 and TRBJ2-2, with D possibly being TRBD2 (6 bases). V was pared by 3 bases and J by 7 bases, with 22 bases between. CDR1 is SGDLS and CDR2 is YYNGEE in the germline V gene. The length of the CDR3 is 17 residues. The CDR3 sequence: CASSEGGGTLSGGELFF. For the CDR3, the DNA is TGTGCCAGCAGCGAGGGAGGTGGGACTCTTTCGGGCGGGGAGCTGTTTTTT.

This clone showed up just once. The rearrangement joins TRBV6-5 to TRBJ2-7; unclear D gene. CDR1 MNHEY and CDR2 SVGAGI come from the germline V gene. The V gene lost 5 bases and the J gene lost 5 bases, with 19 bases spanning the gap. The CDR3 is 15 amino acids. Here the CDR3 reads CASSPQPWGRDEQYF. The CDR3 region has the DNA TGTGCCAGCAGTCCCCAGCCCTGGGGTCGCGACGAGCAGTACTTC.

This chain connects TRBV5-8 to TRBJ1-6, with D perhaps matching TRBD1 (5 bases). Trimming removed 4 bases at V and 7 bases at J, with 18 bases between. Germline-derived CDR1 and CDR2 are SGHTS and YDEGEE. The CDR3 contains 16 residues. DNA of the CDR3: TGTGCCAGCAGCCTGGGCCAAGGGGTCGGCAATTCACCCCTCCACTTT. This sequence encodes CASSLGQGVGNSPLHF.

This clone has only one observation. The chain carries TRBV29-1 and TRBJ1-2; 7 bases are a match to TRBD1. This CDR3 has 12 amino acids. In germline, CDR1 is SQVTM, CDR2 ANQGSEA. The trim removed 2 bases at V and 3 bases at J, leaving 0 bases unmatched. The CDR3 DNA is TGCAGCGTTGAAACAGGGGACTATGGCTACACCTTC. Translating gives CSVETGDYGYTF.

J is TRBJ1-6 and V is TRBV21-1; TRBD1 reflects the table's D call only, with no check against the DNA. TRBV21-1 is an annotated pseudogene. CDR3 length: 16 amino acids. The CDR3 protein is CASVRDRAYYNSPLHF. The CDR3 nucleotides are TGTGCCAGCGTCCGGGACAGGGCGTACTATAATTCACCCCTCCACTTT.

This rearrangement joins TRBV27 to TRBJ1-6; weak D call: TRBD1 (6 bases). The CDR3 length is 14 residues. The V gene lost 6 bases and the J gene lost 9 bases, with 15 bases spanning the gap. The V gene's germline CDR1 is MNHEY and CDR2 SMNVEV (reference sequence). The CDR3 DNA is TGTGCCAGCAGACTGACCCCGGACAGTTCACCCCTCCACTTT. Protein sequence: CASRLTPDSSPLHF.

The chain uses TRBV13 and TRBJ2-1, with 7 nucleotides matching TRBD1. V gave up 4 bases and J gave up 7 bases; unmatched junction bases: 16. Germline CDR1 PRHDT, CDR2 FYEKMQ (reference sequence). This CDR3 is 17 amino acids long. CDR3 amino acids: CASSSKTGTRDVNEQFF. The CDR3 region has the DNA TGTGCCAGCAGCTCGAAGACAGGGACCCGAGATGTGAATGAGCAGTTCTTC.

The chain links TRBV30 to TRBJ2-6; D uncertain. The V end lost 5 bases, the J end lost 4 bases, and 6 bases lay between the germline ends. CDR1 is GTSNPN and CDR2 is SVGIG in the germline V gene (reference sequence). CDR3 length equals 12 residues. CDR3 in amino acids: CAWSRGANVLTF. Here the CDR3 DNA reads TGTGCCTGGTCACGGGGGGCCAACGTCCTGACTTTC.

The rearrangement joins TRBV7-2 to TRBJ2-7, with TRBD1 as a possible D gene (6 bases). Germline values: CDR1 SGHTA, CDR2 FQGNSA. The V end was cut by 0 bases, the J end by 3 bases, with 12 bases between. The CDR3 loop spans 15 amino acids. CDR3 bases: TGTGCCAGCAGCTTAGCGATCCGGGACATCTACGAGCAGTACTTC. It specifies CASSLAIRDIYEQYF.

The table lists this clone with a count of one. The chain carries TRBV7-8 and TRBJ2-1; TRBD1 is a possible D gene (6 bases). The CDR3 extends over 11 amino acids. Trimming took off 5 bases at V and 10 bases at J, with 9 bases between the two ends. Germline V CDR1 and CDR2: SGHVS, FQNEAQ. CDR3 DNA sequence: TGTGCCAGCAGCACCGACAGGGAGCAGTTCTTC. Encoded protein: CASSTDREQFF.

CDR3 in DNA: TGTGCCAGCTCACGAACAGGGCAGTCTCTCACCGGGGAGCTGTTTTTT. Translating gives CASSRTGQSLTGELFF. The chain links TRBV18 to TRBJ2-2; the D gene is possibly TRBD1 (6 bases). The CDR3 spans 16 residues. V lost 4 bases and J lost 4, with 16 bases in between. Per the germline V gene, CDR1 is KGHSH and CDR2 is LQKENI. Using reference TRBV18 and TRBJ2-2 for the parts outside the CDR3, the full variable domain is NAGVMQNPRHLVRRRGQEARLRCSPMKGHSHVYWYRQLPEEGLKFMVYLQKENIIDESGMPKERFSAEFPKEGPSILRIQQVVRGDSAAYFCASSRTGQSLTGELFFGEGSRLTVL.

V usage is TRBV4-3 and J usage is TRBJ2-6; no clear D. The germline CDR1 and CDR2 sequences are LGHNA and YSLEER. The CDR3 runs to 15 residues. The ends were cut back, 4 bases at V and 0 bases at J, with 7 bases in the middle. CDR3 protein: CASSLESSGANVLTF. The CDR3 region has the DNA TGCGCCAGCAGCCTCGAGAGCTCTGGGGCCAACGTCCTGACTTTC.

CDR3: CASSPLDSTGELFF. CDR3 in DNA: TGTGCCAGCAGCCCCCTGGACTCCACCGGGGAGCTGTTTTTT. This chain joins TRBV7-9 and TRBJ2-2, with D perhaps TRBD2 (5 bases). Germline V CDR1 and CDR2: SEHNR, FQNEAQ (reference sequence). Trimming pared 5 bases from V and 4 bases from J, leaving 11 bases between. The CDR3 has 14 residues.

Written as DNA, the CDR3 is TGTGCCAGCACCTTAGCGGGAGGCTACAATGAGCAGTTCTTC. It translates to CASTLAGGYNEQFF. The chain combines TRBV9 with TRBJ2-1, with TRBD2 identical over 10 bases. V lost 6 bases, J lost 3 bases, and 3 bases stayed unmatched. Germline V gene data show CDR1 as SGDLS and CDR2 as YYNGEE. CDR3 length: 14 residues.

V gene TRBV5-5 combines with J gene TRBJ2-7, with D tentatively TRBD1 or TRBD2 (5 bases each). The CDR3 totals 13 residues. Germline assignment: CDR1 SGHKS and CDR2 YYEKEE (reference sequence). The germline V and J ends were trimmed by 0 bases and 3 bases, with 7 bases remaining between them. CDR3 residues: CASSLGDRYEQYF. For the CDR3, the DNA is TGTGCCAGCAGCTTGGGGGACCGCTACGAGCAGTACTTC.

This chain connects TRBV4-1 to TRBJ2-3; possible D gene TRBD1, 5 bases. Trimming stripped 2 bases from V and 1 base from J, with 10 bases between. Germline V lookup: CDR1 MGHRA, CDR2 YSYEKL. The CDR3 is 15 amino acids. The CDR3 region is CASSQSRDGTDTQYF. CDR3 nucleotides: TGCGCCAGCAGCCAATCCAGGGATGGCACAGATACGCAGTATTTT.